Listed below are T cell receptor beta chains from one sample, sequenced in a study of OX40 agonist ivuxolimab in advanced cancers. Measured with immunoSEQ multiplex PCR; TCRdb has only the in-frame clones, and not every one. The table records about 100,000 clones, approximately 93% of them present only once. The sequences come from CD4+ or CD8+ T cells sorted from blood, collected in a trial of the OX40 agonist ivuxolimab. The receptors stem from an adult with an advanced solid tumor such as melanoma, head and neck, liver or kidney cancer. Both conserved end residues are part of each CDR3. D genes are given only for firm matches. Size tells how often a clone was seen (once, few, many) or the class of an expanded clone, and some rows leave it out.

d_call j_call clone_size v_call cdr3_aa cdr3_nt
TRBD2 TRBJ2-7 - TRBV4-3 CASSQAGGGGFYEQYF TGCGCCAGCAGCCAAGCGGGCGGCGGGGGGTTCTACGAGCAGTACTTC
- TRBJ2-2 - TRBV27 CATGTANTGELFF TGTGCCACCGGGACGGCGAACACCGGGGAGCTGTTTTTT
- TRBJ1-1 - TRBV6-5 CASSPARDGTKAFF TGTGCCAGCAGTCCTGCCCGAGACGGGACTAAAGCTTTCTTT
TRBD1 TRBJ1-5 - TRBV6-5 CASSYMTGGQPQHF TGTGCCAGCAGTTATATGACAGGGGGTCAGCCCCAGCATTTT
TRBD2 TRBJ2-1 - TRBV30 CAWSVPYRGRAFNEQFF TGTGCCTGGAGTGTACCCTACCGCGGGAGGGCCTTCAATGAGCAGTTCTTC
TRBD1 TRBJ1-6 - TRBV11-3 CASSSDRVSPLHF TGTGCCAGCAGCTCGGACAGGGTTTCACCCCTCCACTTT
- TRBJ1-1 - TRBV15 CATSRNRGNTEAFF TGTGCCACCAGCAGAAACCGGGGGAACACTGAAGCTTTCTTT
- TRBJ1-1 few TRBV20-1 CSAQRWYEAFF TGCAGTGCTCAAAGGTGGTATGAAGCTTTCTTT
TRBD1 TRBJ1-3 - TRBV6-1 CASRPDRVAGNTIYF TGTGCCAGCAGACCCGACAGGGTAGCTGGAAACACCATATATTTT
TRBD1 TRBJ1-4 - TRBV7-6 CASSSPGQDLEKLFF TGTGCCAGCAGCTCACCGGGACAGGATCTTGAAAAACTGTTTTTT
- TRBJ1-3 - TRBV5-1 CASRDHRSSGNTIYF TGCGCCAGCAGGGACCATAGATCCTCTGGAAACACCATATATTTT
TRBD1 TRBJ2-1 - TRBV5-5 CASSPGQGVGEQFF TGTGCCAGCAGCCCGGGACAGGGGGTAGGGGAGCAGTTCTTC
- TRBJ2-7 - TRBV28 CASRKRDFRRVPGEQYF TGTGCCAGCAGGAAGAGAGATTTCAGGAGGGTCCCGGGCGAGCAGTACTTC
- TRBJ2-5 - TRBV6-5 CASNRPGTETQYF TGTGCCAGCAACCGTCCGGGGACGGAGACCCAGTACTTC
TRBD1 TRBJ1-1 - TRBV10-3 CAISLGQGGTEAFF TGTGCCATCAGCTTAGGACAGGGGGGCACTGAAGCTTTCTTT
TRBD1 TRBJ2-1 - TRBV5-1 CASSPGQGVYNEQFF TGCGCCAGCAGCCCGGGACAGGGTGTATACAATGAGCAGTTCTTC
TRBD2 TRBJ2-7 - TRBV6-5 CASSYEAGAYEQYF TGTGCCAGCAGTTACGAAGCGGGGGCCTACGAGCAGTACTTC
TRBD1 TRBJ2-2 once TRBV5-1 CASRTGGFNGELFF TGCGCCAGCAGGACAGGGGGCTTTAACGGGGAGCTGTTTTTT
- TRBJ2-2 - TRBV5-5 CASSLNTGELFF TGTGCCAGCAGCCTGAACACCGGGGAGCTGTTTTTT
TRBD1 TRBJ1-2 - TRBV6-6 CASSYSRQGAGYTF TGTGCCAGCAGTTACTCGAGGCAGGGGGCAGGCTACACCTTC
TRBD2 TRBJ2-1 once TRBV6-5 CASSYPTSGGSRKQFF TGTGCCAGCAGTTACCCGACTAGCGGGGGGTCTCGTAAGCAGTTCTTC
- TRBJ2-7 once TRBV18 CASSPIKGDEQYF TGTGCCAGCTCACCAATTAAGGGGGACGAGCAGTACTTC
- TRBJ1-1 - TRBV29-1 CSGSGPSLGTEAFF TGCAGCGGGTCGGGGCCCAGTTTGGGCACTGAAGCTTTCTTT
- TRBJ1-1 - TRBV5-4 CASSQVGTEAFF TGCGCCAGCAGCCAAGTGGGGACTGAAGCTTTCTTT
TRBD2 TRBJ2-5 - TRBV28 CASSAAGGRLETQYF TGTGCCAGCAGTGCGGCGGGAGGTAGGTTGGAGACCCAGTACTTC
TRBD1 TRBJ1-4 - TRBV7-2 CASTPLGTGSEKLFF TGTGCCAGCACCCCACTAGGGACAGGGTCTGAAAAACTGTTTTTT
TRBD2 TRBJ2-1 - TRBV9 CASSVRSGTSGHNEQFF TGTGCCAGCAGCGTTCGCTCCGGGACTAGCGGGCACAATGAGCAGTTCTTC
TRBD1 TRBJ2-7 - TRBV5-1 CASSLYGTGSSYEQYF TGCGCCAGCAGCTTGTATGGGACAGGCAGCTCCTACGAGCAGTACTTC
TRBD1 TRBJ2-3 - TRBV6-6 CASSYGDRGTDTQYF TGTGCCAGCAGTTACGGGGACAGGGGTACAGATACGCAGTATTTT
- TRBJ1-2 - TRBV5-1 CASSPTAGGYGYTF TGCGCCAGCAGCCCGACTGCGGGGGGATATGGCTACACCTTC
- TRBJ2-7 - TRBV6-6 CASSSHAGDYEQYF TGTGCCAGCAGTTCCCACGCCGGGGACTACGAGCAGTACTTC
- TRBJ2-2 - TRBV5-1 CASSFPSGAGELFF TGCGCCAGCAGCTTCCCATCCGGCGCCGGGGAGCTGTTTTTT
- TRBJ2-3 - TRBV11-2 CASSPPEWTVTDTQYF TGTGCCAGCAGCCCGCCAGAATGGACAGTCACAGATACGCAGTATTTT
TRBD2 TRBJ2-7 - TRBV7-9 CASSSPAGGTDYLYEQYF TGTGCCAGCAGCTCACCCGCGGGGGGGACTGATTATCTCTACGAGCAGTACTTC
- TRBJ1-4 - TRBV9 CASSVDEGRNEKLFF TGTGCCAGCAGCGTAGATGAGGGAAGAAATGAAAAACTGTTTTTT
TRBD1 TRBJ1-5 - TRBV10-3 CAISATGGGNQPQHF TGTGCCATCAGTGCGACAGGGGGTGGCAATCAGCCCCAGCATTTT
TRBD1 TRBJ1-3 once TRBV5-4 CASSPPSGTGWGNTIYF TGTGCCAGCAGCCCCCCCTCCGGGACAGGGTGGGGAAACACCATATATTTT
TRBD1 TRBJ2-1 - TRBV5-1 CASTLTPGGDNEQFF TGCGCCAGCACCTTAACTCCAGGGGGAGACAATGAGCAGTTCTTC
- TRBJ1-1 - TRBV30 CAWSGFLNTEAFF TGTGCCTGGAGCGGGTTCTTGAACACTGAAGCTTTCTTT
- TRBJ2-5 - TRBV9 CASSARQTQETQYF TGTGCCAGCAGCGCCCGACAGACACAAGAGACCCAGTACTTC
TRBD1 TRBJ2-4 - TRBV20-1 CSAQQGDIQYF TGCAGTGCCCAACAGGGGGACATTCAGTACTTC
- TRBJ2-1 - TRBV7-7 CASSTSEGTFREQFF TGTGCCAGCAGCACCTCCGAGGGCACTTTCCGTGAGCAGTTCTTC
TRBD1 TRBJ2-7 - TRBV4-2 CASSQDGQGDLYEQYF TGTGCCAGCAGCCAAGATGGACAGGGGGATTTATACGAGCAGTACTTC
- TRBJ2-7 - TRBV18 CASSPLSRYEQYF TGTGCCAGCTCACCACTCTCTCGGTACGAGCAGTACTTC
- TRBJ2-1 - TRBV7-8 CASSFLANEQFF TGTGCCAGCAGCTTTTTGGCAAATGAGCAGTTCTTC
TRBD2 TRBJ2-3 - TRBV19 CAASGSWSGTDTQYF TGTGCCGCCAGCGGGAGTTGGTCTGGCACAGATACGCAGTATTTT
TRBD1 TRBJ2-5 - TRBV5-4 CASSHVDRGEAQYF TGTGCCAGCAGCCACGTAGACAGGGGGGAAGCCCAGTACTTC
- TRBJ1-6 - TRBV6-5 CASSLSSPLHF TGTGCCAGCAGTCTCTCTTCACCCCTCCACTTT
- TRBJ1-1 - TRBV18 CASSPGTAPLTEAFF TGTGCCAGCTCACCTGGGACCGCCCCGTTGACTGAAGCTTTCTTT
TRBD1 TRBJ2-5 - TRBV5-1 CASSFDRAQETQYF TGCGCCAGCAGCTTCGACAGGGCCCAAGAGACCCAGTACTTC
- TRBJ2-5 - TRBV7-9 CASSFYPGHFGETQYF TGTGCCAGCAGCTTTTACCCGGGACACTTCGGAGAGACCCAGTACTTC